The entry below gives a single T cell receptor beta chain sequence along with its context. This entry is derived from a study of blood T cell repertoires in COVID-19. Here immunoSEQ multiplex PCR was the method, and the copy in TCRdb shows in-frame clones only, minus some. The data contain about 170,000 clones, approximately 90% of them singletons. The CDR3 consists of 11 residues. The germline V and J ends were trimmed by 7 bases and 4 bases, with 10 bases remaining between them. Germline V lookup: CDR1 SQVTM, CDR2 ANQGSEA. This chain joins TRBV29-1 and TRBJ1-2, with D tentatively TRBD1 (5 bases). The clonotype originates from a man aged 50 to 59 who had recovered from COVID-19. Source material: peripheral blood. The CDR3 sequence is CSGTGSYGYTF. Here the CDR3 DNA reads TGCAGCGGCACAGGTTCCTATGGCTACACCTTC.